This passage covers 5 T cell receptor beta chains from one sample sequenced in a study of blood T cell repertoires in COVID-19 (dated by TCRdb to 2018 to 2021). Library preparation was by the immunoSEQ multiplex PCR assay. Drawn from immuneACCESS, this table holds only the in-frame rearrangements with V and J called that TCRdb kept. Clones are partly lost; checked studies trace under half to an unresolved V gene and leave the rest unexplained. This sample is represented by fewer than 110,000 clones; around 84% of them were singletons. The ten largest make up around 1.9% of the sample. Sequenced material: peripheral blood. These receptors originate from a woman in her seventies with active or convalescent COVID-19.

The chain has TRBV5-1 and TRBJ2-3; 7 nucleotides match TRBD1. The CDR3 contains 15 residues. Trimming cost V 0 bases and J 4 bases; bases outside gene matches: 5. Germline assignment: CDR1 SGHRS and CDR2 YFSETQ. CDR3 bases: TGCGCCAGCAGCTTGGAAGGGGGCAGGGCAGATACGCAGTATTTT. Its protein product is CASSLEGGRADTQYF.

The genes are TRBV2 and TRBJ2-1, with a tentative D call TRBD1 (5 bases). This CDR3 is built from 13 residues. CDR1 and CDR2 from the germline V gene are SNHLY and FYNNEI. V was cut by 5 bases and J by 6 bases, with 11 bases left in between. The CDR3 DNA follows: TGTGCCAGCAGTACAGGACCATCCAATGAGCAGTTCTTC. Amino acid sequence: CASSTGPSNEQFF. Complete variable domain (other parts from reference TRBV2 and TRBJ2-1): EPEVTQTPSHQVTQMGQEVILRCVPISNHLYFYWYRQILGQKVEFLVSFYNNEISEKSEIFDDQFSVERPDGSNFTLKIRSTKLEDSAMYFCASSTGPSNEQFFGPGTRLTVL.

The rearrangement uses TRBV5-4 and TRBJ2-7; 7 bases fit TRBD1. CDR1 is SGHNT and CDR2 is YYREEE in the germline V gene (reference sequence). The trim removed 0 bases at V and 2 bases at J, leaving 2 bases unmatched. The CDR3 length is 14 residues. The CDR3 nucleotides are TGTGCCAGCAGCTTGGGGACAGGAGCCTACGAGCAGTACTTC. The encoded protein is CASSLGTGAYEQYF.

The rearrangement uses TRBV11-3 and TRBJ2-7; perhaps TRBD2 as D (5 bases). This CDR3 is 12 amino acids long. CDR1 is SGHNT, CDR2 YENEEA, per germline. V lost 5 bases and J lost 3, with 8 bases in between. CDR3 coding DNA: TGTGCCAGCAGCCCGACTAACTACGAGCAGTACTTC. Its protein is CASSPTNYEQYF.

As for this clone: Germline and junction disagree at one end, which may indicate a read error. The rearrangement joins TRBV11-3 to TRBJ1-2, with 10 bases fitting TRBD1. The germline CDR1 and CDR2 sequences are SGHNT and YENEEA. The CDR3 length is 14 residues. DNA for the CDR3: TGTGCCAGCAATCGACCGGGACAGGGGCCCTCCTTCGCCTTC. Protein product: CASNRPGQGPSFAF.